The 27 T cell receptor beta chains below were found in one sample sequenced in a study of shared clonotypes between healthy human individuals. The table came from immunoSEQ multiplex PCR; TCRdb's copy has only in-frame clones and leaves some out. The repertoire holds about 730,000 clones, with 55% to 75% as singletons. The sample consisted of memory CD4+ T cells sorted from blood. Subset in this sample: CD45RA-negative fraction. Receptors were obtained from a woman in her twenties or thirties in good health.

The CDR3 sequence: CASSPRVVDEQYF. In nucleotides, the CDR3 is TGTGCCAGCTCACCTCGGGTAGTCGACGAGCAGTACTTC. V gene TRBV18 combines with J gene TRBJ2-7, with D hard to call. This CDR3 region has 13 residues. Looked up from germline, CDR1 is KGHSH and CDR2 is LQKENI. Deletions cut 3 bases from V and 5 bases from J, with 11 bases between. Variable domain in full (rest from reference TRBV18 and TRBJ2-7): NAGVMQNPRHLVRRRGQEARLRCSPMKGHSHVYWYRQLPEEGLKFMVYLQKENIIDESGMPKERFSAEFPKEGPSILRIQQVVRGDSAAYFCASSPRVVDEQYFGPGTRLTVT.

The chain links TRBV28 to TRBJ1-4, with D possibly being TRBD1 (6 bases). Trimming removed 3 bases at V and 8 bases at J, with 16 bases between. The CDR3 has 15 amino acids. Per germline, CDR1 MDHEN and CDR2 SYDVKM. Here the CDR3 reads CASSFWGGGKEKLFF. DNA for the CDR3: TGTGCCAGCAGTTTTTGGGGAGGGGGAAAAGAAAAACTGTTTTTT.

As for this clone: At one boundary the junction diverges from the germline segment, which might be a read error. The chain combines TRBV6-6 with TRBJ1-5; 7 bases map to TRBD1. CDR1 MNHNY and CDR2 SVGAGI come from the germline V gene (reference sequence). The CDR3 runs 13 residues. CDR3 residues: CAISGQDNQPQHF. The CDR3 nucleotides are TGTGCCATCAGTGGACAGGATAATCAGCCCCAGCATTTT.

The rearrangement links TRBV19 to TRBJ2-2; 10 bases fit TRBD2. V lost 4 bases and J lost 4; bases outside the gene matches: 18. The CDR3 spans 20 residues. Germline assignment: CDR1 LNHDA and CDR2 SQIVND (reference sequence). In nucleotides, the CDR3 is TGTGCCAGTAGTACCATTAGGGGAGCTAGCGGGAGAGCTCTCACCGGGGAGCTGTTTTTT. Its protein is CASSTIRGASGRALTGELFF. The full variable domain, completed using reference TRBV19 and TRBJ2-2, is DGGITQSPKYLFRKEGQNVTLSCEQNLNHDAMYWYRQDPGQGLRLIYYSQIVNDFQKGDIAEGYSVSREKKESFPLTVTSAQKNPTAFYLCASSTIRGASGRALTGELFFGEGSRLTVL.

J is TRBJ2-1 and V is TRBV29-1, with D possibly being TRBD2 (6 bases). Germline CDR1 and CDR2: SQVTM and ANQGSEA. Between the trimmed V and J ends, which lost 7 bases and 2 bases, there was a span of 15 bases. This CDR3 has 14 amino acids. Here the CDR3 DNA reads TGCAGCGGAGAGAGCGGGTTAGCCTACAATGAGCAGTTCTTC. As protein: CSGESGLAYNEQFF.

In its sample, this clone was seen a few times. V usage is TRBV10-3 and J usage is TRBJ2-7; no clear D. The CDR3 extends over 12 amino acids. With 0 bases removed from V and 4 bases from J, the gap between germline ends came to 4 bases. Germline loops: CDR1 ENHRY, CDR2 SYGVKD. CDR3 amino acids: CAISESRYEQYF. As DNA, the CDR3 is TGTGCCATCAGTGAGTCACGATACGAGCAGTACTTC.

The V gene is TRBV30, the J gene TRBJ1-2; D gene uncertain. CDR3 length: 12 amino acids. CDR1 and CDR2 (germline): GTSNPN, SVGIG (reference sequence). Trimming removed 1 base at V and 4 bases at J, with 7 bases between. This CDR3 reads CAWSASFYGYTF. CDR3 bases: TGTGCCTGGAGTGCCTCATTCTATGGCTACACCTTC.

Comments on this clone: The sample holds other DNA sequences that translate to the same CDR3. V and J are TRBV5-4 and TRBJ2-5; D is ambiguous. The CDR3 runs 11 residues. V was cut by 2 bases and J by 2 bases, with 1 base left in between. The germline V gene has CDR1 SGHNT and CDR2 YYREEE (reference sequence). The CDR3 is CASSFQETQYF. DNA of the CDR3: TGTGCCAGCAGCTTTCAAGAGACCCAGTACTTC.

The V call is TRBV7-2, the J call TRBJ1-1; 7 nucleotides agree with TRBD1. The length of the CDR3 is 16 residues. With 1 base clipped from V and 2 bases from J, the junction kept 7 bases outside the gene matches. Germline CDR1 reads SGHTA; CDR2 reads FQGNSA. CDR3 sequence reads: CASSLDPGGPNTEAFF. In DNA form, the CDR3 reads TGTGCCAGCAGCTTAGATCCAGGGGGACCAAACACTGAAGCTTTCTTT.

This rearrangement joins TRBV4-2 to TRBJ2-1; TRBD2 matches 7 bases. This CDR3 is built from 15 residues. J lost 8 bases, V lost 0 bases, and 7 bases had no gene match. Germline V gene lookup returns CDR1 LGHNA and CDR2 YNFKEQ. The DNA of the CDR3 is TGTGCCAGCAGCCAAGAGAGCGGGGCGTGGGATGAGCAGTTCTTC. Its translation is CASSQESGAWDEQFF.

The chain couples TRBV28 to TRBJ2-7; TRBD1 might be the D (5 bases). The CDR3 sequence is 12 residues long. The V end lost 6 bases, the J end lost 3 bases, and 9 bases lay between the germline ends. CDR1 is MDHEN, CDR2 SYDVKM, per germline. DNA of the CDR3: TGTGCCAGCAGGACAGCTATCTACGAGCAGTACTTC. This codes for CASRTAIYEQYF.

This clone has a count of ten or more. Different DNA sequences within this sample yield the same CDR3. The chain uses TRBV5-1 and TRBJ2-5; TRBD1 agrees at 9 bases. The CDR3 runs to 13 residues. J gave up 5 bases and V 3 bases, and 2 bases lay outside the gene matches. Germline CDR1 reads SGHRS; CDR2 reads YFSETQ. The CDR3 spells CASSYGQGETQYF. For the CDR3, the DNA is TGCGCCAGCAGCTACGGACAGGGGGAGACCCAGTACTTC.

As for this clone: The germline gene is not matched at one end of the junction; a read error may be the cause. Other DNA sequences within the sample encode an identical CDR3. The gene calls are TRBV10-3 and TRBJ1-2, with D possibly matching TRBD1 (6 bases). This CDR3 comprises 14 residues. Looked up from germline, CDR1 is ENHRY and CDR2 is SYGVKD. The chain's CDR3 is CAIRRDTYNYGYTF. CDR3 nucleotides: TGTGCCATCAGGAGGGACACGTATAACTATGGTTACACCTTC.

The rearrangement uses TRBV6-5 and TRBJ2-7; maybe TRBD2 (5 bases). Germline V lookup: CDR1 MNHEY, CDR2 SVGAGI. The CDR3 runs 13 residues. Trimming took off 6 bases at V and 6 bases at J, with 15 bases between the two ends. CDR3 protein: CASSLNGVVEQYF. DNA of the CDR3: TGTGCCAGCAGCCTAAACGGGGTAGTCGAGCAGTACTTC.

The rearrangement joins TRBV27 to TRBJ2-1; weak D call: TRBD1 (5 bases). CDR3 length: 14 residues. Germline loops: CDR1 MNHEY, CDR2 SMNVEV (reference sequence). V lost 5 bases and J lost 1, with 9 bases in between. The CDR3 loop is CASSTHRSYNEQFF. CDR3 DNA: TGTGCCAGCAGTACCCACAGGTCCTACAATGAGCAGTTCTTC.

CDR3 sequence reads: CASSLTGASSGNTIYF. CDR3 DNA sequence: TGTGCCAGTAGTTTAACAGGGGCCAGCTCTGGAAACACCATATATTTT. This chain uses TRBV19 with TRBJ1-3, with TRBD1 matching over 7 bases. Germline CDR1 is LNHDA and CDR2 is SQIVND (reference sequence). V dropped 5 bases and J dropped 0; count of bases not matched to a gene: 7. The CDR3 loop spans 16 amino acids.

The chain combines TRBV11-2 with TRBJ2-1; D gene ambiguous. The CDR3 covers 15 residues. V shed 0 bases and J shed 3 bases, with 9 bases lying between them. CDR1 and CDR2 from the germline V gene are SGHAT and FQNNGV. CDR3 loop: CASSLDSLLYNEQFF. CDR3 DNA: TGTGCCAGCAGCTTAGACAGCTTACTCTACAATGAGCAGTTCTTC.

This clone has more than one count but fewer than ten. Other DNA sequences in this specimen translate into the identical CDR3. The CDR3 reads CASSLAGTGANVLTF. As DNA, the CDR3 is TGTGCCAGCAGCTTAGCAGGGACCGGGGCCAACGTCCTGACTTTC. This chain connects TRBV11-2 to TRBJ2-6; perhaps D is TRBD1 or TRBD2 (5 bases each). The CDR3 consists of 15 residues. CDR1 SGHAT and CDR2 FQNNGV come from the germline V gene. V lost 1 base to trimming and J lost 4 bases, with 8 bases between them.

The CDR3: CASSEAGGGDQPQHF. Here the CDR3 DNA reads TGTGCCAGCAGTGAAGCAGGGGGCGGAGATCAGCCCCAGCATTTT. The chain uses TRBV2 and TRBJ1-5, with 7 bases that match TRBD1. The CDR3 sequence is 15 residues long. After removal of 0 bases from V and 5 bases from J, the junction contained 4 bases not matched to a gene. Germline assignment: CDR1 SNHLY and CDR2 FYNNEI.

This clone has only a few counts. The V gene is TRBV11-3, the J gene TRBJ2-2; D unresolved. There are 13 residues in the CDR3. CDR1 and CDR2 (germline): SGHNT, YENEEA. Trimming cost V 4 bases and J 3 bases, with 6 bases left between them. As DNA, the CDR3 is TGTGCCAGCAGCTCGACGGACACCGGGGAGCTGTTTTTT. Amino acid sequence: CASSSTDTGELFF. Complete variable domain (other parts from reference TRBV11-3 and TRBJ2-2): EAGVVQSPRYKIIEKKQPVAFWCNPISGHNTLYWYLQNLGQGPELLIRYENEEAVDDSQLPKDRFSAERLKGVDSTLKIQPAELGDSAVYLCASSSTDTGELFFGEGSRLTVL.

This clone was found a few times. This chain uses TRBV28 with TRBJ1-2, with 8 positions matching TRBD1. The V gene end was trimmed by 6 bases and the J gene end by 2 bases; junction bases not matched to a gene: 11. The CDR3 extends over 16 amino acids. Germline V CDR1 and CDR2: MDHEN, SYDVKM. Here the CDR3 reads CASRPAGGRRNYGYTF. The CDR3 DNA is TGTGCCAGCAGGCCCGCAGGGGGCAGGAGGAACTATGGCTACACCTTC.

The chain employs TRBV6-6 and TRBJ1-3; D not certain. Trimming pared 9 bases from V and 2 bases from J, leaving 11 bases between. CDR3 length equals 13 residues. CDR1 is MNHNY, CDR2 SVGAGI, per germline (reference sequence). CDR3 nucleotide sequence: TGTGCCAGTTTGGATGCGACTGGAAACACCATATATTTT. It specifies CASLDATGNTIYF.

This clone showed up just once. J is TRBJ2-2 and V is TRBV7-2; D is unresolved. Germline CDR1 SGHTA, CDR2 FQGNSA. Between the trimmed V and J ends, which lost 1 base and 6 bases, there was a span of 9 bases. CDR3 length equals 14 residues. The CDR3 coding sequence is TGTGCCAGCAGCTTAGTGCAGTTCTCCGGGGAGCTGTTTTTT. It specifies CASSLVQFSGELFF. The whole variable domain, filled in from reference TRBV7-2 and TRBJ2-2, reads GAGVSQSPSNKVTEKGKDVELRCDPISGHTALYWYRQSLGQGLEFLIYFQGNSAPDKSGLPSDRFSAERTGGSVSTLTIQRTQQEDSAVYLCASSLVQFSGELFFGEGSRLTVL.

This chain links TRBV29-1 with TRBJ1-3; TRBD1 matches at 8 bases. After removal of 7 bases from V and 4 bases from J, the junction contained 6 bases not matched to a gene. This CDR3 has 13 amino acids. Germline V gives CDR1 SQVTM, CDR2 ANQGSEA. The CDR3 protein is CSAGQGSGNTIYF. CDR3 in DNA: TGCAGCGCAGGACAGGGTTCCGGAAACACCATATATTTT.

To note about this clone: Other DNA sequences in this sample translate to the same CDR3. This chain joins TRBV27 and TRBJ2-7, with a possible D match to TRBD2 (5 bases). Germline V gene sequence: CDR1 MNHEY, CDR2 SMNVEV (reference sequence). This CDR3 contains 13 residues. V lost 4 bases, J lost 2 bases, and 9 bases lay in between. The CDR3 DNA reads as TGTGCCAGCAGTTCGAGGGAGACCTACGAGCAGTACTTC. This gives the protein CASSSRETYEQYF.

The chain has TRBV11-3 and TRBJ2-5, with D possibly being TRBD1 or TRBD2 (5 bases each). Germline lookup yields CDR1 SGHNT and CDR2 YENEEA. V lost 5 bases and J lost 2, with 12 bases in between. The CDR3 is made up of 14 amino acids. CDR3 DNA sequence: TGTGCCAGCAGCCAAAGGGACGGACAAGAGACCCAGTACTTC. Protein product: CASSQRDGQETQYF.

The CDR3 loop is CASSARTTVSADTQYF. The DNA of the CDR3 is TGTGCCAGCAGCGCTCGGACCACTGTATCTGCAGATACGCAGTATTTT. This chain connects TRBV7-8 to TRBJ2-3; D is undetermined. CDR1 and CDR2 (germline): SGHVS, FQNEAQ. CDR3 length: 16 amino acids. V was trimmed by 5 bases and J by 4 bases, leaving 19 bases between them. Supplemented by reference TRBV7-8 and TRBJ2-3, the full variable domain reads GAGVSQSPRYKVAKRGQDVALRCDPISGHVSLFWYQQALGQGPEFLTYFQNEAQLDKSGLPSDRFFAERPEGSVSTLKIQRTQQEDSAVYLCASSARTTVSADTQYFGPGTRLTVL.